The clone carrying this T cell receptor beta chain turned up a few times. The sample belongs to a study of blood T cell repertoires in COVID-19. About the study: There were acute and convalescent COVID-19 samples, and they came from the United States, Italy and Spain. PBMCs, B-cell-depleted T cells, or T cells were the source of the cDNA or gDNA that made up the material.

Authors' methods: Estimated nucleated cell counts came from reference gene primer amplification. The method was immunoSEQ multiplex PCR; TCRdb's version includes in-frame clones alone and lacks a portion of them. V and J calls and clone size are as listed in that table; D and trimming were resolved from the DNA. The data contain roughly 160,000 clones, roughly 93% of them seen just once; the ten biggest clones take up approximately 2%. Germline values: CDR1 LNHDA, CDR2 SQIVND (reference sequence). The ends were cut back, 1 base at V and 3 bases at J, with 10 bases in the middle. This CDR3 has 14 residues.

This clonotype was sampled from a young man with acute or convalescent COVID-19. The V gene is TRBV19, the J gene TRBJ2-7, with D maybe TRBD1 (6 bases). The sequencing sample was made of peripheral blood. CDR3 coding DNA: TGTGCCAGTAGTATAGCCAGGGGACGCTACGAGCAGTACTTC. It yields the protein CASSIARGRYEQYF.